This is a list of T cell receptor beta chains from one sample in a study of cytomegalovirus exposure and HLA in healthy donors. Method: immunoSEQ multiplex PCR; TCRdb's copy keeps in-frame clones and lacks some. This table holds hundreds of thousands of clones, approximately 80% found once. Sequencing was carried out using PBMCs. The receptors shown here come from a man aged 35 to 55 in good health and CMV-seronegative. The CDR3 runs from the conserved cysteine through the conserved F or W. Each record gives: CDR3 DNA, CDR3 protein, V gene, clone size, CDR3 length, J gene, D gene. D genes are given only for firm matches. Only some rows state a clone size, as once, few, many or a class for expanded clones.

CDR3nt: TGTGCCAGCAGTTACTCCGGGATATCGAACACTGAAGCTTTCTTT
CDR3aa: CASSYSGISNTEAFF
v_gene: TRBV6-5
abundance: .
len: 15
j_gene: TRBJ1-1
d_gene: .

CDR3nt: TGCGCCAGCAGCTTAACAGGGGGGAGGACCTACGAGCAGTACTTC
CDR3aa: CASSLTGGRTYEQYF
v_gene: TRBV5-1
abundance: few
len: 15
j_gene: TRBJ2-7
d_gene: TRBD1

CDR3nt: TGTGCCAGCAGCCAAGATCCAATCTACGAGCAGTACTTC
CDR3aa: CASSQDPIYEQYF
v_gene: TRBV4-2
abundance: .
len: 13
j_gene: TRBJ2-7
d_gene: .

CDR3nt: TGTGCCACCAGCAGCGGGGGGGCGTGGGAGACCCAGTACTTC
CDR3aa: CATSSGGAWETQYF
v_gene: TRBV15
abundance: .
len: 14
j_gene: TRBJ2-5
d_gene: TRBD2

CDR3nt: TGTGCCAGCAGTTCGACAGGGGGAGTCTCCTACGAGCAGTACTTC
CDR3aa: CASSSTGGVSYEQYF
v_gene: TRBV27
abundance: .
len: 15
j_gene: TRBJ2-7
d_gene: TRBD1

CDR3nt: TGTGCCAGCAGCTTAGGTAACAGAGAAAACTCACCCCTCCACTTT
CDR3aa: CASSLGNRENSPLHF
v_gene: TRBV7-3
abundance: .
len: 15
j_gene: TRBJ1-6
d_gene: .

CDR3nt: TGTGCCAGCAGCTTAGGGTTGGCGGCGGACATTCAGTACTTC
CDR3aa: CASSLGLAADIQYF
v_gene: TRBV7-2
abundance: .
len: 14
j_gene: TRBJ2-4
d_gene: .

CDR3nt: TGTGCCACCAGCAGAGGAGGTAACAGGGTAGTCGGCTACACCTTC
CDR3aa: CATSRGGNRVVGYTF
v_gene: TRBV15
abundance: .
len: 15
j_gene: TRBJ1-2
d_gene: .

CDR3nt: TGCGCCAGCAGCTCCCGGACAGGGGCAGATACCGGGGAGCTGTTTTTT
CDR3aa: CASSSRTGADTGELFF
v_gene: TRBV5-1
abundance: .
len: 16
j_gene: TRBJ2-2
d_gene: TRBD1

CDR3nt: TGCGCCAGCAGCCCTCCCCCAGGGGCCGGGGCCAACGTCCTGACTTTC
CDR3aa: CASSPPPGAGANVLTF
v_gene: TRBV4-1
abundance: few
len: 16
j_gene: TRBJ2-6
d_gene: .

CDR3nt: TGTGCCAGCAGAAAAGGACAGCTCAACACTGAAGCTTTCTTT
CDR3aa: CASRKGQLNTEAFF
v_gene: TRBV7-8
abundance: .
len: 14
j_gene: TRBJ1-1
d_gene: .

CDR3nt: TGTGCCAGCAGTTTAATCAGGGGTGGCACTGAAGCTTTCTTT
CDR3aa: CASSLIRGGTEAFF
v_gene: TRBV28
abundance: .
len: 14
j_gene: TRBJ1-1
d_gene: .

CDR3nt: TGTGCCAGCAGCACTTCGGGGTGGGAGACCCAGTACTTC
CDR3aa: CASSTSGWETQYF
v_gene: TRBV11-3
abundance: few
len: 13
j_gene: TRBJ2-5
d_gene: .

CDR3nt: TGTGCCAGCTCGGGACTAGCAGGGGACACCGGGGAGCTGTTTTTT
CDR3aa: CASSGLAGDTGELFF
v_gene: TRBV6-6
abundance: .
len: 15
j_gene: TRBJ2-2
d_gene: TRBD2

CDR3nt: TGTGCCAGCAGCTCTTGGGGGACTAGCGGGAACACCGGGGAGCTGTTTTTT
CDR3aa: CASSSWGTSGNTGELFF
v_gene: TRBV11-1
abundance: .
len: 17
j_gene: TRBJ2-2
d_gene: TRBD2

CDR3nt: TGTGCCAGCAGTAGGGAGCGGGACTACGAGCAGTACTTC
CDR3aa: CASSRERDYEQYF
v_gene: TRBV27
abundance: few
len: 13
j_gene: TRBJ2-7
d_gene: TRBD2

CDR3nt: TGTGCCAGCAGTCCAGGGGTCACAGATACGCAGTATTTT
CDR3aa: CASSPGVTDTQYF
v_gene: TRBV25-1
abundance: .
len: 13
j_gene: TRBJ2-3
d_gene: .

CDR3nt: TGTGCCAGCAGTTATCGCGAGGGCACTGAAGCTTTCTTT
CDR3aa: CASSYREGTEAFF
v_gene: TRBV6-5
abundance: few
len: 13
j_gene: TRBJ1-1
d_gene: .

CDR3nt: TGTGCCAGCAGCCCAACCGGGACAGAAGCCTACGAGCAGTACTTC
CDR3aa: CASSPTGTEAYEQYF
v_gene: TRBV5-5
abundance: .
len: 15
j_gene: TRBJ2-7
d_gene: TRBD1

CDR3nt: TGTGCCAGTCTTGGGTCGACACCCCCGGTCAAGGCTTTCTTT
CDR3aa: CASLGSTPPVKAFF
v_gene: TRBV6-5
abundance: few
len: 14
j_gene: TRBJ1-1
d_gene: .

CDR3nt: TGTGCCAGCAGCTTGGAACAGTTGACTGAAGCTTTCTTT
CDR3aa: CASSLEQLTEAFF
v_gene: TRBV5-6
abundance: .
len: 13
j_gene: TRBJ1-1
d_gene: .

CDR3nt: TGTGCCAGTAGTATAGGTCAGTTCTACGAGCAGTACTTC
CDR3aa: CASSIGQFYEQYF
v_gene: TRBV19
abundance: once
len: 13
j_gene: TRBJ2-7
d_gene: .

CDR3nt: TGTGCCAGCAGCCCCCCTCCGGGGGGAGGAAGAAACACCATATATTTT
CDR3aa: CASSPPPGGGRNTIYF
v_gene: TRBV7-2
abundance: few
len: 16
j_gene: TRBJ1-3
d_gene: .

CDR3nt: TGTGCCAGCAGCTCTATGGGAGGCAATCAGCCCCAGCATTTT
CDR3aa: CASSSMGGNQPQHF
v_gene: TRBV7-2
abundance: .
len: 14
j_gene: TRBJ1-5
d_gene: .

CDR3nt: TGTGCCAGCTTGTCTGGACAGGGGGCCCACGAGCAGTACTTC
CDR3aa: CASLSGQGAHEQYF
v_gene: TRBV6-1
abundance: .
len: 14
j_gene: TRBJ2-7
d_gene: TRBD1

CDR3nt: TGTGCCAGCAGTTACTCGATCGGGGTAAACTATGGCTACACCTTC
CDR3aa: CASSYSIGVNYGYTF
v_gene: TRBV6-6
abundance: .
len: 15
j_gene: TRBJ1-2
d_gene: .

CDR3nt: TGTGCCAGCAGTCCTTGGGACTATGTGGGGGAGCAGTACTTC
CDR3aa: CASSPWDYVGEQYF
v_gene: TRBV28
abundance: .
len: 14
j_gene: TRBJ2-7
d_gene: TRBD2

CDR3nt: TGTGCCAGCAGGGCCCCAAATCAGCCCCAGCATTTT
CDR3aa: CASRAPNQPQHF
v_gene: TRBV27
abundance: few
len: 12
j_gene: TRBJ1-5
d_gene: .

CDR3nt: TGTGCCAGCAAACGGACAGGGGATCCAAATGAAAAACTGTTTTTT
CDR3aa: CASKRTGDPNEKLFF
v_gene: TRBV9
abundance: .
len: 15
j_gene: TRBJ1-4
d_gene: TRBD1

CDR3nt: TGTGCCAGTAGTCGACCGGGGAGGGGTGAAAAACTGTTTTTT
CDR3aa: CASSRPGRGEKLFF
v_gene: TRBV19
abundance: few
len: 14
j_gene: TRBJ1-4
d_gene: .

CDR3nt: TGTGCCAGCAGCAGACGACAGGGGGGGAACACTGAAGCTTTCTTT
CDR3aa: CASSRRQGGNTEAFF
v_gene: TRBV7-2
abundance: .
len: 15
j_gene: TRBJ1-1
d_gene: TRBD1

CDR3nt: TGTGCCAGCAGTTACGGAGGGAACGAGCAGTACTTC
CDR3aa: CASSYGGNEQYF
v_gene: TRBV6-6
abundance: .
len: 12
j_gene: TRBJ2-7
d_gene: .

CDR3nt: TGTGCCAGCAGTTTAGCGCCGGGGAACACTGAAGCTTTCTTT
CDR3aa: CASSLAPGNTEAFF
v_gene: TRBV27
abundance: .
len: 14
j_gene: TRBJ1-1
d_gene: .